The rows below give T cell receptor beta chains drawn from one sample of a study of cytomegalovirus exposure and HLA in healthy donors. The assay was immunoSEQ multiplex PCR, and TCRdb's table has in-frame clones only and misses some. The table shows about 59,000 clones, with 65% to 90% occurring only once. Sample: PBMCs. Receptor source: a human donor in good health. The CDR3 runs from the conserved cysteine through the conserved F or W. The D gene is left open where the match is weak. Not every row has a clone size; where given, it reads once, few, many or a size class.

clone size | D gene | J gene | V gene | CDR3 DNA | CDR3 protein
- | TRBD1 | TRBJ1-2 | TRBV9 | TGTGCCAGCAGCGTCTCCTCGGGACAGTCATATGGCTACACCTTC | CASSVSSGQSYGYTF
once | TRBD1 | TRBJ1-5 | TRBV4-2 | TGTGCCAGCAGCCAATCCGGGGACAGATCTAATCAGCCCCAGCATTTT | CASSQSGDRSNQPQHF
once | TRBD2 | TRBJ2-2 | TRBV6-1 | TGTGCCAGCAGCGGAGGTAGCGGGGGGGATGAGCTGTTTTTT | CASSGGSGGDELFF
- | - | TRBJ2-7 | TRBV9 | TGTGCCAGCAGCAAGACTGGATCCTACGAGCAGTACTTC | CASSKTGSYEQYF
few | - | TRBJ2-7 | TRBV28 | TGTGCCAGCGGACCAAGCGGGACAACCTACGAGCAGTACTTC | CASGPSGTTYEQYF
once | TRBD2 | TRBJ2-1 | TRBV11-1 | TGTGCCAGCAGCTTTAACCGGGGGGGCATCGACAATGAGCAGTTCTTC | CASSFNRGGIDNEQFF
- | - | TRBJ1-2 | TRBV9 | TGTGCCAGCACGTGGGGGGGGACCTATGGCTACACCTTC | CASTWGGTYGYTF
- | TRBD1 | TRBJ2-7 | TRBV7-8 | TGTGCCAGCAGCTCCCAGACAGGGGGCCCCTACGAGCAGTACTTC | CASSSQTGGPYEQYF
- | - | TRBJ1-2 | TRBV7-9 | TGTGCCAGCAGCTTTATTTACGGCGGACAGCGGCCTTATGGCTACACCTTC | CASSFIYGGQRPYGYTF
- | TRBD1 | TRBJ2-5 | TRBV4-3 | TGCGCCAGCAGCCAAGTCTTACAGGGGCGCTCAACCCAAGAGACCCAGTACTTC | CASSQVLQGRSTQETQYF
- | TRBD1 | TRBJ1-2 | TRBV6-5 | TGTGCCAGCAGATACGTCATTGGGGGACAGGGTATGAGCTACACCTTC | CASRYVIGGQGMSYTF
- | TRBD1 | TRBJ2-7 | TRBV2 | TGTGCCAGCAGTAACGACAGGGGCAACGAGCAGTACTTC | CASSNDRGNEQYF
- | - | TRBJ2-1 | TRBV5-4 | TGTGCCAGCAGCTTGAGGGGGGAGCAGTTCTTC | CASSLRGEQFF
- | TRBD1 | TRBJ1-1 | TRBV30 | TGTGCCTGGGGTTCAGGGGGGACTGAAGCTTTCTTT | CAWGSGGTEAFF
- | TRBD1 | TRBJ1-6 | TRBV5-8 | TGTGCCAGCACCACTCGGGGGACAGGGGGATCACCCCTCCACTTT | CASTTRGTGGSPLHF
- | - | TRBJ1-5 | TRBV5-4 | TGTGCCAGCAGCCAGCACCCGGGGGATGATCAGCCCCAGCATTTT | CASSQHPGDDQPQHF
once | TRBD1 | TRBJ2-7 | TRBV5-1 | TGCGCCAGCAGACAGGGGAGCTCCTACGAGCAGTACTTC | CASRQGSSYEQYF
- | - | TRBJ1-4 | TRBV28 | TGTGCCAGCAGTCCCAGAAGCGGGGGACGCGAAAAACTGTTTTTT | CASSPRSGGREKLFF
- | TRBD2 | TRBJ2-1 | TRBV6-1 | TGTGCCAGCAGTGACTTAGCGGGGGGGCCGAATGAGCAGTTCTTC | CASSDLAGGPNEQFF
once | TRBD1 | TRBJ1-1 | TRBV4-1 | TGCGCCAGTACCCTAGGGCACGGGACAGCGATGAACACTGAAGCTTTCTTT | CASTLGHGTAMNTEAFF
- | TRBD1 | TRBJ2-7 | TRBV27 | TGTGCCAGCAGTTCGGACAGGGACTCCTACGAGCAGTACTTC | CASSSDRDSYEQYF
- | TRBD2 | TRBJ2-1 | TRBV28 | TGTGCCAGCAGTTTGCCCACCGGGACTAGCGGTTACAATGAGCAGTTCTTC | CASSLPTGTSGYNEQFF
- | TRBD1 | TRBJ2-2 | TRBV7-2 | TGTGCCAGCAGTCGACAGGGGGCGGGGGCCGGGGAGCTGTTTTTT | CASSRQGAGAGELFF
- | TRBD2 | TRBJ2-3 | TRBV7-2 | TGTGCCAGCAGCTCCTTACTAGCGGGAAGCCTAGTGGGTACGCAGTATTTT | CASSSLLAGSLVGTQYF
- | - | TRBJ2-3 | TRBV6-4 | TGTGCCAGCAGTGTGGAGGGTTGGAGCACAGATACGCAGTATTTT | CASSVEGWSTDTQYF
- | - | TRBJ1-2 | TRBV5-1 | TGCGCCAGCAGCTCGCAGGGGAGAAACTATGGCTACACCTTC | CASSSQGRNYGYTF
few | TRBD2 | TRBJ2-3 | TRBV6-4 | TGTGCCAGCAGTGACGACGGGGGGGAGACAGATACGCAGTATTTT | CASSDDGGETDTQYF
- | - | TRBJ1-5 | TRBV27 | TGTGCCAGCAGTTTGGCCGGGGAGGGTAGCAATCAGCCCCAGCATTTT | CASSLAGEGSNQPQHF
- | - | TRBJ2-3 | TRBV5-8 | TGTGCCAGCAGCCCGGCGGGTGGCACAGATACGCAGTATTTT | CASSPAGGTDTQYF
- | TRBD1 | TRBJ2-2 | TRBV7-8 | TGTGCCAGCAGCTTAGATCTGACAGGGACCACCGGGGAGCTGTTTTTT | CASSLDLTGTTGELFF
once | - | TRBJ2-7 | TRBV5-4 | TGTGCCAGCAGCTCCGGACAGAGCTCCTACGAGCAGTACTTC | CASSSGQSSYEQYF